The rows below give T cell receptor beta chains drawn from one sample of a study of cytomegalovirus exposure and HLA in healthy donors. Data came from immunoSEQ multiplex PCR; TCRdb stores just in-frame clones and leaves some out. The listing contains 150,000 to 200,000 clones. What was sequenced was PBMCs. The receptors shown here come from a woman aged 55-69 years in good health and CMV-seronegative. CDR3s include the opening cysteine and the closing phenylalanine or tryptophan. A D gene is named only where the DNA matches it firmly.

v_gene	d_gene	j_gene	CDR3nt	CDR3aa
TRBV9	TRBD1	TRBJ2-1	TGTGCCAGCAGCTTAACAGGGGCGCGTAACTACTACAATGAGCAGTTCTTC	CASSLTGARNYYNEQFF
TRBV5-1	.	TRBJ2-3	TGCGCCAGCAGCTTGATCGGAGCAGATACGCAGTATTTT	CASSLIGADTQYF
TRBV9	TRBD1	TRBJ1-2	TGTGCCAGCAGCGCGGGGACAGCTTACGACTATGGCTACACCTTC	CASSAGTAYDYGYTF
TRBV19	.	TRBJ1-2	TGTGCCAGTAGTATAGGAAGAGGAACGGGAGCGAGCGGTTATGGCTACACCTTC	CASSIGRGTGASGYGYTF
TRBV4-3	TRBD2	TRBJ2-1	TGCGCCAGCAGCCAAGATCTGGTTGGCGGGGGGGTTAATGAGCAGTTCTTC	CASSQDLVGGGVNEQFF
TRBV15	.	TRBJ1-5	TGTGCCACCAGCACGCCGGGAAGCAATCAGCCCCAGCATTTT	CATSTPGSNQPQHF
TRBV5-1	.	TRBJ1-1	TGCGCCAGCAGCCTCTACGATAACACTGAAGCTTTCTTT	CASSLYDNTEAFF
TRBV7-3	TRBD1	TRBJ2-7	TGTGCCAGCAGCTCAGGGACAGGAGAAAGCGAGCAGTACTTC	CASSSGTGESEQYF
TRBV10-3	TRBD2	TRBJ2-7	TGTGCCATCAGTGAGATAGCGGGAGACTCCTACGAGCAGTACTTC	CAISEIAGDSYEQYF
TRBV18	TRBD1	TRBJ2-5	TGTGCCAGCTCCCGGACAGGGGGCCAAGAGACCCAGTACTTC	CASSRTGGQETQYF
TRBV5-5	.	TRBJ1-1	TGTGCCAGCAGCTTGGGGACTTTCAACACTGAAGCTTTCTTT	CASSLGTFNTEAFF
TRBV6-5	TRBD2	TRBJ2-5	TGTGCCAGCAGCCTACTCGAAGCGGGAGAAGAGACCCAGTACTTC	CASSLLEAGEETQYF
TRBV27	TRBD1	TRBJ2-7	TGTGCCAGCAGTCTTTCGACAGGGGGTCTGGTCGAGCAGTACTTC	CASSLSTGGLVEQYF
TRBV18	TRBD1	TRBJ1-2	TGTGCCAGCTCCCTCACGGGACAGGACCATTTTCACACCTTC	CASSLTGQDHFHTF
TRBV11-2	.	TRBJ1-4	TGTGCCAGCAGCTTTGAGGCGTTTGAAAAACTGTTTTTT	CASSFEAFEKLFF
TRBV18	.	TRBJ1-2	TGTGCCAGCTCAGCCCTCAGGGACTATGGCTACACCTTC	CASSALRDYGYTF
TRBV15	TRBD2	TRBJ2-7	TGTGCCACCAGCAGAGAAGCGGGAGGCTCCTACGAGCAGTACTTC	CATSREAGGSYEQYF
TRBV5-1	TRBD1	TRBJ1-1	TGCGCCAGCAGCCTGCAGGGGGCCAACACTGAAGCTTTCTTT	CASSLQGANTEAFF
TRBV15	TRBD1	TRBJ1-2	TGTGCCACCAGCAGACCACAGGGGGTTACTGGCTACACCTTC	CATSRPQGVTGYTF
TRBV2	TRBD1	TRBJ1-4	TGTGCCAGCAGCGGGACAGGGGACGAAAAACTGTTTTTT	CASSGTGDEKLFF
TRBV5-5	TRBD2	TRBJ2-7	TGTGCCAGCAGCTCGAGGACTAGCGGGCTTTACGAGCAGTACTTC	CASSSRTSGLYEQYF
TRBV5-1	.	TRBJ2-1	TGCGCCAGCAGCTGGGGACTCCCGAATGAGCAGTTCTTC	CASSWGLPNEQFF
TRBV13	.	TRBJ2-5	TGTGCCAGCAGCTTATCCTCCCAAGAGACCCAGTACTTC	CASSLSSQETQYF
TRBV6-1	.	TRBJ1-1	TGTGCCAGCAGTGAAGCGGACGACAGCATGAACACTGAAGCTTTCTTT	CASSEADDSMNTEAFF
TRBV7-3	.	TRBJ2-5	TGTGCCAGCAGCTTGGGCAGGAGGGAGACCCAGTACTTC	CASSLGRRETQYF
TRBV11-2	.	TRBJ1-1	TGTGCCAGCAGCTGGTTAGCCACTGAAGCTTTCTTT	CASSWLATEAFF
TRBV30	.	TRBJ1-1	TGTGCCTGGAGTCAGTCTTCGCGGGCTGAAGCTTTCTTT	CAWSQSSRAEAFF
TRBV9	.	TRBJ1-1	TGTGCCAGCAGCGATCGTACGGGGGGAAACACTGAAGCTTTCTTT	CASSDRTGGNTEAFF
TRBV27	.	TRBJ2-5	TGTGCCAGCAGTTCCGAGCTTGCCCGGCAAGAGGCCCAGTACTTC	CASSSELARQEAQYF
TRBV7-9	.	TRBJ1-1	TGTGCCAGCAGCTTATTGCGACAGCCGAACACTGAAGCTTTCTTT	CASSLLRQPNTEAFF
TRBV6-1	.	TRBJ1-5	TGTGCCAGCAAACAGGGTACCCCGCGCTCCCAGCATTTT	CASKQGTPRSQHF
TRBV29-1	TRBD1	TRBJ1-5	TGCAGCGTCCTCGCGGACAGGAATCAGCCCCAGCATTTT	CSVLADRNQPQHF
TRBV11-2	TRBD2	TRBJ2-1	TGTGCCAGCAGCTTAGAGAGACTAGCGGCCTACAATGAGCAGTTCTTC	CASSLERLAAYNEQFF